A selection of T cell receptor beta chains follows, all from one sample in a study of shared clonotypes between healthy human individuals. Some clones are missing from TCRdb's copy, which holds only in-frame ones; the method was immunoSEQ multiplex PCR. The sample consists of some 580,000 clones, about 97% of them appearing once. The sample taken for sequencing was naive CD4+ T cells sorted from blood. The receptors here all came from a woman younger than 45 in good health. CDR3s include the opening cysteine and the closing phenylalanine or tryptophan. The D gene is left open where the match is weak. Only part of the rows carry a size: once, few, many, or a class if the clone is expanded.

v_gene: TRBV11-2
abundance: -
j_gene: TRBJ2-7
d_gene: -
CDR3nt: TGTGCCAGCAGCTTGTTTGGACAGACTACCTACGAGCAGTACTTC
CDR3aa: CASSLFGQTTYEQYF

v_gene: TRBV7-9
abundance: -
j_gene: TRBJ1-1
d_gene: -
CDR3nt: TGTGCCAGCAGCTCGCCGGGACGGGGAGGATGGGGTTTCTTT
CDR3aa: CASSSPGRGGWGFF

v_gene: TRBV6-1
abundance: -
j_gene: TRBJ1-4
d_gene: -
CDR3nt: TGTGCCAGCTATTGGGAAAAACTGTTTTTT
CDR3aa: CASYWEKLFF

v_gene: TRBV7-9
abundance: -
j_gene: TRBJ1-1
d_gene: -
CDR3nt: TGTGCCAGCGTTATGAACACTGAAGCTTTCTTT
CDR3aa: CASVMNTEAFF

v_gene: TRBV5-1
abundance: -
j_gene: TRBJ2-5
d_gene: TRBD2
CDR3nt: TGCGCCAGCAGCTGGTTGCCTAGCGGACAAGAGACCCAGTACTTC
CDR3aa: CASSWLPSGQETQYF

v_gene: TRBV18
abundance: -
j_gene: TRBJ2-3
d_gene: -
CDR3nt: TGTGCCAGCTCACCTACAGAGGGCATCGCAGATACGCAGTATTTT
CDR3aa: CASSPTEGIADTQYF

v_gene: TRBV19
abundance: -
j_gene: TRBJ2-2
d_gene: -
CDR3nt: TGTGCCAGTAGTATTTCTCAGACCGGGGAGCTGTTTTTT
CDR3aa: CASSISQTGELFF

v_gene: TRBV28
abundance: -
j_gene: TRBJ1-5
d_gene: TRBD1
CDR3nt: TGTGCCAGCAGTCCGACAGGGGATACTAGCAATCAGCCCCAGCATTTT
CDR3aa: CASSPTGDTSNQPQHF

v_gene: TRBV5-4
abundance: -
j_gene: TRBJ2-1
d_gene: TRBD2
CDR3nt: TGTGCCAGCAGCTTGTATAGCGGGAGGCTTAACAATGAGCAGTTCTTC
CDR3aa: CASSLYSGRLNNEQFF

v_gene: TRBV19
abundance: -
j_gene: TRBJ1-5
d_gene: -
CDR3nt: TGTGCCAGTATGGAACAGATCAATCAGCCCCAGCATTTT
CDR3aa: CASMEQINQPQHF

v_gene: TRBV19
abundance: -
j_gene: TRBJ2-7
d_gene: -
CDR3nt: TGTGCCAGTAGTAAGGCCGCCGCAATGCAATACGAGCAGTACTTC
CDR3aa: CASSKAAAMQYEQYF

v_gene: TRBV10-3
abundance: -
j_gene: TRBJ2-3
d_gene: TRBD2
CDR3nt: TGTGCCATCAGTGAGGCACATGGGGCGGGAGGCGATACGCAGTATTTT
CDR3aa: CAISEAHGAGGDTQYF

v_gene: TRBV10-1
abundance: -
j_gene: TRBJ2-3
d_gene: TRBD1
CDR3nt: TGCGCCAGCAGTGAGGGACAGGGGGCGGATACGCAGTATTTT
CDR3aa: CASSEGQGADTQYF

v_gene: TRBV6-6
abundance: -
j_gene: TRBJ1-1
d_gene: TRBD1
CDR3nt: TGTGCCAGCAGTGACAGGGGGCGGGGGAACACTGAAGCTTTCTTT
CDR3aa: CASSDRGRGNTEAFF

v_gene: TRBV28
abundance: -
j_gene: TRBJ2-6
d_gene: TRBD1
CDR3nt: TGTGCCAGCAGTCCAGCCACAGGGGCCGGGGCCAACGTCCTGACTTTC
CDR3aa: CASSPATGAGANVLTF

v_gene: TRBV6-5
abundance: -
j_gene: TRBJ2-7
d_gene: TRBD2
CDR3nt: TGTGCCAGCAGTCATGAAGCGGGACTAGGCTACGAGCAGTACTTC
CDR3aa: CASSHEAGLGYEQYF

v_gene: TRBV11-2
abundance: once
j_gene: TRBJ1-6
d_gene: -
CDR3nt: TGTGCCAGCAGCCCGACGGGGGATTCACCCCTCCACTTT
CDR3aa: CASSPTGDSPLHF

v_gene: TRBV2
abundance: once
j_gene: TRBJ1-1
d_gene: -
CDR3nt: TGTGCCTCCGGAAGTCAGACCAACACTGAAGCTTTCTTT
CDR3aa: CASGSQTNTEAFF

v_gene: TRBV7-2
abundance: -
j_gene: TRBJ2-3
d_gene: -
CDR3nt: TGTGCCAGCAGCCGAGCCTTAGGGGCGGTGGATACGCAGTATTTT
CDR3aa: CASSRALGAVDTQYF

v_gene: TRBV14
abundance: -
j_gene: TRBJ2-7
d_gene: -
CDR3nt: TGTGCCAGCAGCCAAAACAGGCTTTCCTACGAGCAGTACTTC
CDR3aa: CASSQNRLSYEQYF

v_gene: TRBV19
abundance: -
j_gene: TRBJ1-1
d_gene: -
CDR3nt: TGTGCCAGTACCCTAGGCAGGGGCGCTGAAGCTTTCTTT
CDR3aa: CASTLGRGAEAFF

v_gene: TRBV5-4
abundance: once
j_gene: TRBJ2-5
d_gene: -
CDR3nt: TGTGCCAGCAGCCCCGGGCCAGAGGAGACCCAGTACTTC
CDR3aa: CASSPGPEETQYF

v_gene: TRBV19
abundance: -
j_gene: TRBJ1-4
d_gene: -
CDR3nt: TGTGCCAGTAATTTAGGACAGCGAAATGAAAAACTGTTTTTT
CDR3aa: CASNLGQRNEKLFF

v_gene: TRBV18
abundance: -
j_gene: TRBJ1-4
d_gene: TRBD1
CDR3nt: TGTGCCAGCTCACAAGGACAGGGGGCGAGGGAAAAACTGTTTTTT
CDR3aa: CASSQGQGAREKLFF

v_gene: TRBV5-1
abundance: -
j_gene: TRBJ2-2
d_gene: -
CDR3nt: TGCGCCAGCAGCTCATCGACTGGGACCGGGGAGCTGTTTTTT
CDR3aa: CASSSSTGTGELFF

v_gene: TRBV7-8
abundance: -
j_gene: TRBJ1-5
d_gene: -
CDR3nt: TGTGCCAGCAGCCCAATCTGGAGGGGCAATCAGCCCCAGCATTTT
CDR3aa: CASSPIWRGNQPQHF